A selection of T cell receptor beta chains follows, all from one sample in a study of blood T cells in healthy people across ages. A single record per CDR3 protein comes from TCRdb applying MiXCR to the 5' RACE reads. The sample lists approximately 780,000 distinct CDR3 sequences, under 30% seen once, with under 3% in the top ten. The same specimen was also included in a second study, on T cells of mothers and their children.

The material sequenced was blood. Source of these receptors: a boy between 5 and 17 years old in good health. CDR3s include the opening cysteine and the closing phenylalanine or tryptophan. The D gene is left open where the match is weak. Clone size, where shown, is once, few, many, or a class for clones that have expanded.

j_gene	d_gene	abundance	v_gene	CDR3aa	CDR3nt
TRBJ2-4	.	.	TRBV20-1	CSASERVLNVQYF	TGCAGTGCTAGTGAGAGGGTTTTGAACGTTCAGTACTTC
TRBJ1-1	.	few	TRBV6-5	CASSYSRVRSEAFF	TGTGCCAGCAGTTACTCGAGGGTTAGATCTGAAGCTTTCTTT
TRBJ1-2	.	.	TRBV20-1	CSAKNLRFGREANYDYTF	TGCAGTGCTAAGAACCTTCGCTTTGGCAGGGAGGCTAACTATGACTACACCTTC
TRBJ2-1	.	few	TRBV20-1	CNARDPAGIYNEQFF	TGCAATGCTAGAGATCCGGCGGGAATTTACAATGAGCAGTTCTTC
TRBJ1-2	.	few	TRBV28	CASRDTHGGYTF	TGTGCCAGCAGGGACACCCATGGTGGCTACACCTTC
TRBJ2-1	TRBD2	.	TRBV27	CASSLLAGGDGAYNEQFF	TGTGCCAGCAGTTTACTAGCGGGGGGCGACGGGGCCTACAATGAGCAGTTCTTC
TRBJ1-1	.	.	TRBV23-1	CASTADRNTEAFF	TGCGCCAGCACTGCGGACAGAAACACTGAAGCTTTCTTT
TRBJ1-2	.	.	TRBV6-5	CASSYSAGEYGYTF	TGTGCCAGCAGTTACTCGGCAGGGGAATATGGCTACACCTTC
TRBJ2-7	TRBD2	.	TRBV20-1	CSATSGTSGPSYEQYF	TGCAGTGCCACTTCCGGGACTAGCGGACCCTCCTACGAGCAGTACTTC
TRBJ2-1	.	.	TRBV6-4	CASSDGMGGPPGEQFF	TGTGCCAGCAGTGACGGTATGGGGGGACCCCCTGGTGAGCAGTTCTTC
TRBJ2-1	TRBD2	.	TRBV2	CASSRLAGDSSYNEQFF	TGTGCCAGCAGTCGACTAGCGGGGGATAGCTCCTACAATGAGCAGTTCTTC
TRBJ1-1	.	many	TRBV7-3	CASSFGNTEAFF	TGTGCCAGCAGCTTCGGGAACACTGAAGCTTTCTTT
TRBJ2-3	TRBD2	few	TRBV7-3	CASSQAGASTDTQYF	TGTGCCAGCAGCCAAGCGGGAGCTAGCACAGATACGCAGTATTTT
TRBJ2-7	TRBD1	.	TRBV10-3	CAISEGGTGIPEQYF	TGTGCCATCAGTGAGGGGGGGACAGGGATCCCAGAGCAGTACTTC
TRBJ2-2	.	few	TRBV9	CASRRAEGTGELFF	TGTGCCAGCCGTCGAGCGGAGGGGACCGGGGAGCTGTTTTTT
TRBJ2-3	.	few	TRBV28	CASTGGGEDTQYF	TGTGCCAGCACCGGAGGGGGGGAAGATACGCAGTATTTT
TRBJ1-1	.	few	TRBV12-3/TRBV12-4	CASSLGSVGTEAFF	TGTGCCAGCAGTTTAGGTTCTGTTGGGACTGAAGCTTTCTTT
TRBJ2-1	.	.	TRBV7-9	CASSSDETAYNEQFF	TGTGCCAGCAGTTCCGACGAAACCGCCTACAATGAGCAGTTCTTC
TRBJ2-1	.	few	TRBV7-2	CASRARWRPEQFF	TGTGCCAGCAGGGCCAGATGGAGGCCCGAGCAGTTCTTC
TRBJ2-4	.	few	TRBV20-1	CSARRRQEGFKNIQYF	TGCAGTGCTCGTCGACGCCAGGAGGGTTTCAAAAACATTCAGTACTTC
TRBJ2-3	.	.	TRBV9	CASSVLGMRTDTQYF	TGTGCCAGCAGCGTCCTCGGGATGCGGACAGATACGCAGTATTTT
TRBJ1-3	.	.	TRBV29-1	CSVENGNTIYF	TGCAGCGTTGAGAATGGAAACACCATATATTTT
TRBJ1-2	.	few	TRBV6-5	CASRDSGFGGYTF	TGTGCCAGCAGGGACAGTGGTTTCGGTGGCTACACCTTC
TRBJ2-1	.	.	TRBV24-1	CATSESGINEQFF	TGTGCCACCAGTGAATCAGGGATAAATGAGCAGTTCTTC
TRBJ1-4	.	.	TRBV5-1	CASSLVTTGTNNEKLFF	TGCGCCAGCAGCTTGGTAACTACAGGGACCAATAATGAAAAACTGTTTTTT
TRBJ1-2	.	.	TRBV7-9	CASSLPAGNRYTF	TGTGCCAGCAGCTTGCCGGCAGGGAATCGCTACACCTTC
TRBJ1-2	.	few	TRBV29-1	CSVGERGGSGYTF	TGCAGCGTGGGAGAGAGGGGGGGCTCGGGCTACACCTTC
TRBJ2-7	.	few	TRBV5-5	CASSLVRYYEQYF	TGTGCCAGCAGCTTGGTGCGGTACTACGAGCAGTACTTC
TRBJ2-5	TRBD2	few	TRBV5-1	CASSLRGGVETQYF	TGCGCCAGCAGCTTGCGCGGGGGAGTCGAGACCCAGTACTTC
TRBJ2-3	TRBD2	.	TRBV28	CATRTSGVADTQYF	TGTGCCACCCGGACTAGCGGGGTCGCAGATACGCAGTATTTT
TRBJ1-2	TRBD1	.	TRBV5-6	CASSRRGHHGYTF	TGTGCCAGCAGCCGCAGGGGGCACCATGGCTACACCTTC
TRBJ1-2	TRBD1	few	TRBV7-2	CASSSFDRGYGYTF	TGTGCCAGCAGCTCCTTCGACAGGGGATATGGCTACACCTTC
TRBJ2-3	.	.	TRBV19	CASSIGGTDTQYF	TGTGCCAGTAGTATAGGGGGCACAGATACGCAGTATTTT
TRBJ2-7	.	few	TRBV27	CASSTGQSYEQYF	TGTGCCAGCTCGACCGGACAGTCCTACGAGCAGTACTTC
TRBJ1-1	.	few	TRBV5-1	CASSLGPVNSMNTEAFF	TGCGCCAGCAGCTTGGGGCCCGTTAATTCGATGAACACTGAAGCTTTCTTT
TRBJ2-6	TRBD2	.	TRBV7-9	CASSLGRTSGGAAGANVLTF	TGTGCCAGCAGCTTAGGGCGGACTAGCGGGGGGGCCGCTGGGGCCAACGTCCTGACTTTC
TRBJ2-3	TRBD1	.	TRBV10-2	CASSFWDRADTQYF	TGCGCCAGCTCCTTCTGGGACAGGGCAGATACGCAGTATTTT
TRBJ1-2	TRBD1	.	TRBV6-6	CASSLDRGVNGYTF	TGTGCCAGCAGTCTCGACAGGGGAGTTAATGGCTACACCTTC
TRBJ2-4	TRBD1	few	TRBV6-2/TRBV6-3	CASSQAGTGLNIQYF	TGTGCCAGCAGTCAAGCCGGGACAGGGTTAAACATTCAGTACTTC
TRBJ1-6	.	few	TRBV9	CASSVSPRRDSPLHF	TGTGCCAGCAGCGTATCCCCAAGACGGGATTCACCCCTCCACTTT
TRBJ2-7	.	.	TRBV5-1	CASSVGRDNSYEQYF	TGCGCCAGCAGCGTAGGACGAGATAACTCCTACGAGCAGTACTTC
TRBJ2-2	.	.	TRBV5-1	CASSLATLRTGELFF	TGCGCCAGCAGCTTGGCGACACTGAGGACCGGGGAGCTGTTTTTT
TRBJ1-1	.	few	TRBV7-9	CASSSPYGGGTEAFF	TGTGCCAGCAGCTCACCTTACGGGGGAGGGACTGAAGCTTTCTTT
TRBJ2-1	.	few	TRBV2	CASSEGHATLGEQFF	TGTGCCAGCAGTGAAGGGCACGCTACTTTGGGTGAGCAGTTCTTC
TRBJ2-1	TRBD2	.	TRBV7-2	CASSPGTSVVNEQFF	TGTGCCAGCAGCCCCGGGACTAGTGTAGTCAATGAGCAGTTCTTC
TRBJ2-1	.	.	TRBV20-1	CSARETKGSSYNEQFF	TGCAGTGCTAGAGAGACCAAGGGGAGCTCCTACAATGAGCAGTTCTTC
TRBJ2-3	TRBD2	few	TRBV6-5	CASSLTPKGLAGGGTDTQYF	TGTGCCAGCAGTTTAACCCCCAAGGGACTAGCGGGGGGTGGTACAGATACGCAGTATTTT
TRBJ1-4	TRBD1	.	TRBV12-3/TRBV12-4	CASSSPDRGTEKLFF	TGTGCCAGCAGTTCTCCCGACAGGGGTACTGAAAAACTGTTTTTT
TRBJ2-1	.	.	TRBV25-1	CASSEPGTGYNEQFF	TGTGCCAGCAGTGAGCCCGGGACGGGCTACAATGAGCAGTTCTTC
TRBJ2-2	.	.	TRBV6-1	CASRSGAITGELFF	TGTGCCAGCAGGTCCGGGGCCATCACCGGGGAGCTGTTTTTT